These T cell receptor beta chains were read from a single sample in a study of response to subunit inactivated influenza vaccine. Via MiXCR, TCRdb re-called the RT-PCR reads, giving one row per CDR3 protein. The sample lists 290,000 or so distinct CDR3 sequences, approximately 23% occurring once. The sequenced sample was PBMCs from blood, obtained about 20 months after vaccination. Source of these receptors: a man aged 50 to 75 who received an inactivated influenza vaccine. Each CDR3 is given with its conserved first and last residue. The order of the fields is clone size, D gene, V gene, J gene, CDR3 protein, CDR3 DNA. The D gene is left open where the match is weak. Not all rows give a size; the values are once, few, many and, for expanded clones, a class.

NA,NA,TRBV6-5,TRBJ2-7,CASSSGGEYEQYF,TGTGCCAGCAGTTCGGGGGGCGAGTACGAGCAGTACTTC
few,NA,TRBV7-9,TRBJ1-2,CASSLGDGIYGYTF,TGTGCCAGCAGCTTAGGGGACGGTATCTATGGCTACACCTTC
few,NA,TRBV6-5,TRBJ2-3,CASSYSPENVDTQYF,TGTGCCAGCAGTTACTCGCCCGAGAATGTAGATACGCAGTATTTT
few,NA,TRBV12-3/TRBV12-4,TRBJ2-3,CASSPGALETDTQYF,TGTGCCAGCAGTCCGGGGGCCCTGGAGACAGATACGCAGTATTTT
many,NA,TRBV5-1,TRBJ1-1,CASSLAGGLSEAFF,TGCGCCAGCAGCTTGGCCGGGGGACTATCTGAAGCTTTCTTT
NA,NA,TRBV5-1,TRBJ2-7,CASSSGLGQNYEQYF,TGCGCCAGCAGCTCAGGCCTGGGGCAGAATTACGAGCAGTACTTC
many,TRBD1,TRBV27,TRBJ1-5,CASSDRGIQPQHF,TGTGCCAGCAGTGACAGGGGTATTCAGCCCCAGCATTTT
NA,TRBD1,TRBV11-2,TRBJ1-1,CASSLRGQANTEAFF,TGTGCCAGCAGCCTACGAGGACAGGCGAACACTGAAGCTTTCTTT
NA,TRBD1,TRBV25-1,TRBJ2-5,CASSAGQGWETQYF,TGTGCCAGCAGTGCCGGACAGGGGTGGGAGACCCAGTACTTC
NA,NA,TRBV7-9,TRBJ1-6,CASSLAAEALHF,TGTGCCAGCAGCTTAGCGGCGGAGGCCCTCCACTTT
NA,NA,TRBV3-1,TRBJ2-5,CASSQDWAGETQYF,TGTGCCAGCAGCCAAGATTGGGCAGGCGAGACCCAGTACTTC
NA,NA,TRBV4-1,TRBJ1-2,CASSQDWSSYGYTF,TGCGCCAGCAGCCAAGACTGGTCCAGCTATGGCTACACCTTC
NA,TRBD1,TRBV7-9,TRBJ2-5,CASSEGQQETQYF,TGTGCCAGCAGCGAGGGACAGCAAGAGACCCAGTACTTC
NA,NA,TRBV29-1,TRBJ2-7,CSVKSGDEQYF,TGCAGCGTTAAAAGTGGAGACGAGCAGTACTTC
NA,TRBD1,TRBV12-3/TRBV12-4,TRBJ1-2,CARSLGPTGQGRYGYTF,TGTGCCAGAAGTTTAGGCCCTACTGGACAGGGCCGATATGGCTACACCTTC
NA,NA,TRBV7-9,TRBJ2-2,CASSSPLRTGELFF,TGTGCCAGCAGCTCCCCGCTCCGGACAGGGGAGCTGTTTTTT
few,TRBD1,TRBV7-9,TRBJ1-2,CASSATTGGDYGYTF,TGTGCCAGCAGCGCCACGACAGGGGGTGACTATGGCTACACCTTC
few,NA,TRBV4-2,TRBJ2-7,CASSQVGVRGEQYF,TGTGCCAGCAGCCAAGTAGGCGTACGGGGGGAGCAGTACTTC
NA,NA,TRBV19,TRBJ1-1,CASSITALVTEAFF,TGTGCCAGTAGTATCACAGCACTCGTCACTGAAGCTTTCTTT